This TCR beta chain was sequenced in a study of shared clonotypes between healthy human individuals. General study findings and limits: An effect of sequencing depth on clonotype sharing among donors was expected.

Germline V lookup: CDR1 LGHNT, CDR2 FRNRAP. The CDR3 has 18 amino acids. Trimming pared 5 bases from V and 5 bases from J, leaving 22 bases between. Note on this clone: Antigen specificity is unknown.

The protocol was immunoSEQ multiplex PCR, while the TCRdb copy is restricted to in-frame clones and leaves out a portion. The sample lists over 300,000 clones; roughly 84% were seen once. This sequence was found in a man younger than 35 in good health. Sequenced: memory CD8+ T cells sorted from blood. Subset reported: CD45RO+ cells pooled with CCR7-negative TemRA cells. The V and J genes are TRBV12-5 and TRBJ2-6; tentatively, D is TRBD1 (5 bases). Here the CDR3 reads CASGMRDAGQSRANVLTF. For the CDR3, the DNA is TGTGCTAGTGGTATGCGTGATGCAGGACAAAGTCGGGCCAACGTCCTGACTTTC.